The T cell receptor (beta chain) described here comes from a study of lymphopenia after photon versus proton radiotherapy. Per germline, CDR1 KGHSH and CDR2 LQKENI. The CDR3 consists of 14 residues. The V segment lost 3 bases and the J segment 5 bases; nucleotides outside the gene matches: 3. Libraries were prepared by immunoSEQ multiplex PCR; TCRdb keeps only in-frame clonotypes and omits some of them. The table lists 30,000 or so clones, roughly 89% of them singletons. The chain uses TRBV18 and TRBJ1-1, with 10 bases matching TRBD1. Sequenced material: peripheral blood, taken from a patient treated with proton-based radiotherapy. This receptor was taken from an older woman with cholangiocarcinoma. Some clones in this sample may be carry-over from other donors' samples. The CDR3 region has the DNA TGTGCCAGCTCACCGACAGGGGGCTTAACTGAAGCTTTCTTT. It encodes CASSPTGGLTEAFF.